These 32 T cell receptor beta chains originate from one sample sequenced in a study of T cell responses to AZD1222 COVID-19 vaccine. Only in-frame clones appear in the TCRdb table, and some are missing; sequencing was by immunoSEQ multiplex PCR. The table lists over 130,000 clones, more than 85% of them singletons. This sample comprised peripheral blood, obtained 28 days after the second AZD1222 dose. These receptors were taken from an adult who received the AZD1222 COVID-19 vaccine.

This chain links TRBV27 with TRBJ2-7; TRBD2 matches 11 bases. J was trimmed by 4 bases and V by 2 bases; bases with no gene match: 1. The germline gives CDR1 MNHEY, CDR2 SMNVEV (reference sequence). The CDR3 length is 14 residues. The CDR3 DNA reads TGTGCCAGCAGTTTAAGGACTAGCGGGTACGAGCAGTACTTC. This translates into CASSLRTSGYEQYF.

A single count supports this clone. The DNA of the CDR3 is TGTGCCAGCAGTTATTCTACAGGGTACGGCGGGGAGCTGTTTTTT. Its protein product is CASSYSTGYGGELFF. The V call is TRBV2, the J call TRBJ2-2, with D maybe TRBD1 (6 bases). Germline loops: CDR1 SNHLY, CDR2 FYNNEI. This CDR3 spans 15 amino acids. The V end was cut by 5 bases, the J end by 7 bases, with 17 bases between.

V is TRBV28 and J is TRBJ1-1; 9 bases fit TRBD1. V lost 3 bases, J lost 1 base, and 6 bases stayed unmatched. The CDR3 contains 16 residues. Germline CDR1 and CDR2: MDHEN and SYDVKM. CDR3 residues: CASSFTGGLWNTEAFF. CDR3 DNA: TGTGCCAGCAGTTTCACAGGGGGCTTGTGGAACACTGAAGCTTTCTTT.

The rearrangement uses TRBV5-4 and TRBJ1-2; D may be TRBD1 (5 bases). The CDR3 has 13 amino acids. The V gene lost 4 bases and the J gene lost 2 bases, with 9 bases spanning the gap. CDR1 and CDR2 from the germline V gene are SGHNT and YYREEE (reference sequence). CDR3 protein: CASSPDKNYGYTF. In DNA, the CDR3 is TGTGCCAGCAGCCCGGACAAGAACTATGGCTACACCTTC. The full variable domain, with the rest looked up from reference TRBV5-4 and TRBJ1-2, is ETGVTQSPTHLIKTRGQQVTLRCSSQSGHNTVSWYQQALGQGPQFIFQYYREEENGRGNFPPRFSGLQFPNYSSELNVNALELDDSALYLCASSPDKNYGYTFGSGTRLTVV.

The chain links TRBV7-9 to TRBJ2-7; D tentatively fits TRBD1 or TRBD2 (5 bases each). Trimming took off 5 bases at V and 4 bases at J, with 15 bases between the two ends. This CDR3 is built from 14 residues. In germline, CDR1 is SEHNR, CDR2 FQNEAQ (reference sequence). CDR3 in DNA: TGTGCCAGCAGCAAACCCGGGACCACATACGAGCAGTACTTC. It is translated as CASSKPGTTYEQYF.

This rearrangement joins TRBV5-1 to TRBJ1-5; no definite D call. CDR3 length: 13 residues. Trimming took 2 bases from V and 2 from J, leaving 5 bases between them. Germline V gene sequence: CDR1 SGHRS, CDR2 YFSETQ. The DNA for the CDR3 is TGCGCCAGCAGCTTCTACGGCAATCAGCCCCAGCATTTT. Amino acids: CASSFYGNQPQHF.

With respect to this clone: Other DNA sequences within the sample encode an identical CDR3. The chain employs TRBV11-2 and TRBJ1-2; TRBD1 matches at 7 bases. With 5 bases clipped from V and 2 bases from J, the junction kept 5 bases outside the gene matches. CDR3 length: 14 residues. Per the germline V gene, CDR1 is SGHAT and CDR2 is FQNNGV. The CDR3 loop reads CASSPGQANYGYTF. The CDR3 nucleotides are TGTGCCAGCAGCCCCGGACAGGCCAACTATGGCTACACCTTC.

The chain carries TRBV5-5 and TRBJ2-3; 13 nucleotides match TRBD2. Germline-derived CDR1 and CDR2 are SGHKS and YYEKEE (reference sequence). V gave up 0 bases and J gave up 6 bases; unmatched junction bases: 10. This CDR3 spans 18 amino acids. CDR3 DNA sequence: TGTGCCAGCAGCTTGGAATGGACTAGCGGGAGAGGGGGGGATACGCAGTATTTT. Translating it yields CASSLEWTSGRGGDTQYF.

J is TRBJ2-1 and V is TRBV5-8; the match to TRBD2 covers 7 bases. V was clipped by 2 bases and J by 15 bases; unmatched bases: 8. Germline CDR1 is SGHTS and CDR2 is YDEGEE. The CDR3 has 12 amino acids. This CDR3 reads CASSLPPSGLFF. CDR3 DNA: TGTGCCAGCAGCTTACCCCCTAGCGGCTTGTTCTTC.

V is TRBV28 and J is TRBJ1-2, with D possibly TRBD1 on 6 matching bases. In germline, CDR1 is MDHEN, CDR2 SYDVKM. The CDR3 runs to 15 residues. Trimming pared 6 bases from V and 2 bases from J, leaving 16 bases between. CDR3 DNA: TGTGCCAGCAGCCGAAACAGGGACCCCAACTATGGCTACACCTTC. Encoded protein: CASSRNRDPNYGYTF.

This clone has ten or more counts. The chain uses TRBV27 and TRBJ1-2; 7 bases map to TRBD1. Per germline, CDR1 MNHEY and CDR2 SMNVEV (reference sequence). V trimming: 5 bases; J trimming: 4 bases; junction bases outside the gene matches: 10. There are 15 residues in the CDR3. The CDR3 is CASSPLTGNSYGYTF. The CDR3 nucleotides are TGTGCCAGCAGTCCATTGACAGGGAACTCCTATGGCTACACCTTC.

This chain links TRBV28 with TRBJ1-2, with 10 bases fitting TRBD1. CDR1 is MDHEN and CDR2 is SYDVKM in the germline V gene. Trimming removed 3 bases from V and 4 bases from J; junction bases left unmatched: 14. The length of the CDR3 is 18 residues. The CDR3 is CASSLIPLQGQGIYGYTF. The CDR3 nucleotides read TGTGCCAGCAGTTTGATCCCCCTACAGGGACAGGGGATCTATGGCTACACCTTC.

The chain carries TRBV28 and TRBJ1-2; D ambiguous. Germline CDR1 is MDHEN and CDR2 is SYDVKM. The CDR3 has 13 residues. The V end lost 6 bases, the J end lost 2 bases, and 10 bases lay between the germline ends. In DNA form, the CDR3 reads TGTGCCAGCAGGTTAACCTCCAACTATGGCTACACCTTC. It translates to CASRLTSNYGYTF.

The rearrangement links TRBV7-3 to TRBJ1-2; 7 nucleotides agree with TRBD1. CDR3 length: 16 amino acids. Per the germline V gene, CDR1 is SGHTA and CDR2 is FQGTGA. Unmatched junction bases numbered 10, after V lost 5 bases and J lost 1 base. As DNA, the CDR3 is TGTGCCAGCAGCCTTCAGGGGGGGCGGAATAACTATGGCTACACCTTC. It encodes CASSLQGGRNNYGYTF.

The chain combines TRBV5-4 with TRBJ2-3; TRBD2 matches at 8 bases. The J segment lost 5 bases and the V segment lost 1 base, leaving 9 bases of the junction unmatched. Looked up from germline, CDR1 is SGHNT and CDR2 is YYREEE (reference sequence). The CDR3 runs to 16 residues. The CDR3: CASSLLTSVGIDTQYF. The CDR3 nucleotides read TGTGCCAGCAGCTTGTTGACTAGCGTCGGCATAGATACGCAGTATTTT.

V gene TRBV19 combines with J gene TRBJ2-2; TRBD2 agrees at 11 bases. The CDR3 has 17 residues. Germline values: CDR1 LNHDA, CDR2 SQIVND (reference sequence). Unmatched junction bases numbered 9, after V lost 4 bases and J lost 5 bases. CDR3: CASSRLAGSASTGELFF. The CDR3 DNA reads TGTGCCAGTAGTAGACTAGCGGGAAGCGCTAGTACCGGGGAGCTGTTTTTT.

This clone was seen once. The chain is built from TRBV6-5 and TRBJ1-2, with D uncertain. V was clipped by 3 bases and J by 2 bases, with 13 bases between them. CDR1 is MNHEY, CDR2 SVGAGI, per germline. The CDR3 runs 15 residues. DNA for the CDR3: TGTGCCAGCAGTTATCTGTCCGGGAGCAACTATGGCTACACCTTC. It translates to CASSYLSGSNYGYTF.

The chain links TRBV3-1 (or the pseudogene TRBV3-2) to TRBJ2-1, with 10 nucleotides matching TRBD1. The length of the CDR3 is 18 residues. Trimming cost V 2 bases and J 3 bases; bases outside gene matches: 10. Germline V gene data show CDR1 as LGHDT and CDR2 as YNNKEL (reference sequence). CDR3 nucleotides: TGTGCCAGCAGCCAACCGACAGGGGGCGCGGGTTACTACAATGAGCAGTTCTTC. Its translation is CASSQPTGGAGYYNEQFF.

V is TRBV7-2 and J is TRBJ2-7; TRBD2 aligns across 15 bases. The length of the CDR3 is 15 residues. The V gene's germline CDR1 is SGHTA and CDR2 FQGNSA. J gave up 6 bases and V 7 bases, and 7 bases lay outside the gene matches. As DNA, the CDR3 is TGTGCCAGCAAACACCCGGGACTAGCGGGAGGCGAGCAGTACTTC. This codes for CASKHPGLAGGEQYF.

The rearrangement joins TRBV19 to TRBJ2-5; D possibly corresponds to TRBD1 (6 bases). V lost 4 bases and J lost 2, with 11 bases in between. The CDR3 has 14 amino acids. CDR1 and CDR2 from the germline V gene are LNHDA and SQIVND (reference sequence). CDR3 in amino acids: CASSTTGFQETQYF. The CDR3 DNA sequence: TGTGCCAGTAGTACTACAGGGTTTCAAGAGACCCAGTACTTC.

V gene TRBV9 combines with J gene TRBJ2-1, with TRBD2 matching 8 bases. This CDR3 region has 15 residues. Germline-derived CDR1 and CDR2 are SGDLS and YYNGEE. J lost 6 bases, V lost 0 bases, and 5 bases had no gene match. The CDR3 DNA sequence: TGTGCCAGCAGCGTAGGGGCGGGAGGTACCAATGAGCAGTTCTTC. The encoded protein is CASSVGAGGTNEQFF.

This chain uses TRBV6-5 with TRBJ2-7; D tentatively fits TRBD1 or TRBD2 (5 bases each). The CDR3 consists of 14 residues. CDR1 is MNHEY and CDR2 is SVGAGI in the germline V gene. The V end lost 1 base, the J end lost 5 bases, and 12 bases lay between the germline ends. The CDR3, as DNA: TGTGCCAGCAGTTACTGGCAGGGAGTTAACGAGCAGTACTTC. Encoded protein: CASSYWQGVNEQYF.

This clone was seen just once. V is TRBV18 and J is TRBJ1-2, with a weak D call TRBD1 (5 bases). With 2 bases removed from V and 3 bases from J, the gap between germline ends came to 7 bases. Germline V gene data show CDR1 as KGHSH and CDR2 as LQKENI. The CDR3 loop spans 13 amino acids. The DNA of the CDR3 is TGTGCCAGCTCACCAATGGGGGACTATGGCTACACCTTC. Amino acids: CASSPMGDYGYTF.

The chain uses TRBV19 and TRBJ2-7; TRBD1 matches at 7 bases. Germline values: CDR1 LNHDA, CDR2 SQIVND (reference sequence). Trimming at V came to 6 bases and at J to 1 base, leaving 6 bases not matched to a gene. The CDR3 length is 14 residues. This chain's CDR3 is CASSEGTVSYEQYF. CDR3 DNA: TGTGCCAGTAGCGAGGGGACAGTTTCCTACGAGCAGTACTTC. Combining the CDR3 with reference TRBV19 and TRBJ2-7 gives the whole variable domain DGGITQSPKYLFRKEGQNVTLSCEQNLNHDAMYWYRQDPGQGLRLIYYSQIVNDFQKGDIAEGYSVSREKKESFPLTVTSAQKNPTAFYLCASSEGTVSYEQYFGPGTRLTVT.

This sequence joins TRBV28 and TRBJ1-5; D uncertain. The CDR3 is 12 residues long. V shed 4 bases and J shed 8 bases, with 9 bases lying between them. Germline V gene sequence: CDR1 MDHEN, CDR2 SYDVKM. CDR3 DNA: TGTGCCAGCAGTTCCGTTAGGGAGCCCCAGCATTTT. Its translation: CASSSVREPQHF.

The chain is built from TRBV7-9 and TRBJ2-5; 8 bases match TRBD2. This CDR3 contains 14 residues. With 3 bases clipped from V and 5 bases from J, the junction kept 5 bases outside the gene matches. Germline CDR1 reads SEHNR; CDR2 reads FQNEAQ (reference sequence). The CDR3 bases are TGTGCCAGCAGCTTTGCGGGGGGTGAGGAGACCCAGTACTTC. This sequence encodes CASSFAGGEETQYF.

This chain uses TRBV7-3 with TRBJ1-1; no reliable D call. Germline values: CDR1 SGHTA, CDR2 FQGTGA. The CDR3 is 16 amino acids. Trimming removed 2 bases from V and 4 bases from J, with 17 bases in between. In DNA form, the CDR3 reads TGTGCCAGCAGCTTAGTCGCCGCCGGCTCGGGCACTGAAGCTTTCTTT. Translation: CASSLVAAGSGTEAFF.

Here the CDR3 DNA reads TGTGCCAGCAGCCAAGTTGCTGGGGCCCCCTACGAGCAGTACTTC. Its translation is CASSQVAGAPYEQYF. This rearrangement joins TRBV3-1 (or the pseudogene TRBV3-2) to TRBJ2-7, with D perhaps matching TRBD1 (5 bases). Germline loops: CDR1 LGHDT, CDR2 YNNKEL (reference sequence). The V and J ends lost 1 base and 2 bases respectively, with 12 bases between them. This CDR3 is built from 15 residues.

This clone was counted once. J is TRBJ1-2 and V is TRBV4-1; D is perhaps TRBD1 (5 bases). Germline V gene lookup returns CDR1 MGHRA and CDR2 YSYEKL. This CDR3 is 15 amino acids long. The V end lost 1 base, the J end lost 8 bases, and 17 bases lay between the germline ends. Here the CDR3 reads CASSQVVKGTGGYTF. The CDR3 DNA reads as TGCGCCAGCAGCCAAGTAGTAAAGGGGACGGGAGGCTACACCTTC.

This chain links TRBV6-5 with TRBJ2-5; possibly TRBD1 for D (5 bases). Trimming stripped 6 bases from V and 4 bases from J, with 12 bases between. The CDR3 runs to 13 residues. Germline V gene lookup returns CDR1 MNHEY and CDR2 SVGAGI. This CDR3 is CASSLRQTETQYF. CDR3 DNA: TGTGCCAGCAGCCTCCGACAGACAGAGACCCAGTACTTC.

The chain couples TRBV9 to TRBJ2-7, with D perhaps being TRBD1 or TRBD2 (5 bases each). Per germline, CDR1 SGDLS and CDR2 YYNGEE. The ends were cut back, 0 bases at V and 2 bases at J, with 9 bases in the middle. This CDR3 spans 14 amino acids. CDR3 sequence reads: CASSVGDGAYEQYF. In nucleotides, the CDR3 is TGTGCCAGCAGCGTAGGGGACGGGGCCTACGAGCAGTACTTC.

The chain links TRBV25-1 to TRBJ1-2; perhaps TRBD1 as D (5 bases). Per germline, CDR1 MGHDK and CDR2 SYGVNS. Between the trimmed V and J ends, which lost 4 bases and 3 bases, there was a span of 12 bases. The CDR3 has 14 amino acids. CDR3 sequence reads: CASSVAGNYYGYTF. The CDR3 DNA reads TGTGCCAGCAGTGTGGCAGGGAACTACTATGGCTACACCTTC.